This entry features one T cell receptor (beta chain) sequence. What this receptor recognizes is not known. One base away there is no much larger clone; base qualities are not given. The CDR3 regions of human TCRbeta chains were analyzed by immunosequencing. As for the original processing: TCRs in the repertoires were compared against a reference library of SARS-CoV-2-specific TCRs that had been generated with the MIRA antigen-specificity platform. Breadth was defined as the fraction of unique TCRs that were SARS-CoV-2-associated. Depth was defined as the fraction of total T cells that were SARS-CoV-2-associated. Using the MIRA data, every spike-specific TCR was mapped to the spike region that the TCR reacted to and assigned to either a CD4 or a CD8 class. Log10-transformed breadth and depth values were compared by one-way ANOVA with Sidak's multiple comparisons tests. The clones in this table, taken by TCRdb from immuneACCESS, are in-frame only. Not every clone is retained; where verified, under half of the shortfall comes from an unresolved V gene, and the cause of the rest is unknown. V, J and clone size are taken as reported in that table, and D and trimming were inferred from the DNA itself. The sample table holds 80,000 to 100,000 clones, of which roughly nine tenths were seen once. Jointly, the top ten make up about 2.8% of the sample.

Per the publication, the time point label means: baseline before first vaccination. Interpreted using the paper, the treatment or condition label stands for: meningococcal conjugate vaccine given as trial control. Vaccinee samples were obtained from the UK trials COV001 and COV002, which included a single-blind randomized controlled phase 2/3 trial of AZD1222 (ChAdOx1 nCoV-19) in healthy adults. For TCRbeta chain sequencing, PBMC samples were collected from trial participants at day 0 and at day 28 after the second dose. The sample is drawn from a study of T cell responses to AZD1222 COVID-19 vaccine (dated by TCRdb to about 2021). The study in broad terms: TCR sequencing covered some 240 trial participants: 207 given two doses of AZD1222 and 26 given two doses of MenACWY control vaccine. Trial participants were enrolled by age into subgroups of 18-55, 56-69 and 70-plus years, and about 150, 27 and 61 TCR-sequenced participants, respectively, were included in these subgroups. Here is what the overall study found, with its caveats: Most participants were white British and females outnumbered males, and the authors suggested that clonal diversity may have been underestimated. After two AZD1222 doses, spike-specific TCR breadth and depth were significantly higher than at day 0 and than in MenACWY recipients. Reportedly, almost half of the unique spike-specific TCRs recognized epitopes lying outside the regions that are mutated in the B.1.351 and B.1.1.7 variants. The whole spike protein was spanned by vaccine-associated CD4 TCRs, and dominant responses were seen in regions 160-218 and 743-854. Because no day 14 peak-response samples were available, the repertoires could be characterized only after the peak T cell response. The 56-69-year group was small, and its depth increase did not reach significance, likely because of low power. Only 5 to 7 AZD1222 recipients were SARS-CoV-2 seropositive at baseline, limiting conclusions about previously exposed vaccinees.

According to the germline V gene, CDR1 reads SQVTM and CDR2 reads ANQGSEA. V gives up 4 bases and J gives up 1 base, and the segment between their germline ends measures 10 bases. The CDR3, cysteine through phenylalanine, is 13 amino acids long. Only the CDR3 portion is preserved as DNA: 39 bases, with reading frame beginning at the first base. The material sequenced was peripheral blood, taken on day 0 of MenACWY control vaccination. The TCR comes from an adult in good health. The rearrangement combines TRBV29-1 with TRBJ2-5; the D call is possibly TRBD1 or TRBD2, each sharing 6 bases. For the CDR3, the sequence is CSVGGAPQETQYF. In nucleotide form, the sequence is TGCAGCGTTGGGGGGGCCCCCCAAGAGACCCAGTACTTC.